The clone carrying this TCR beta chain was observed a few times. The entry originates in a study of identical twins. MiXCR, run by TCRdb on the 5' RACE reads, gives a single entry per CDR3 protein. The table has about 550,000 distinct CDR3 sequences, approximately 20% seen once. This sample was shared with a second study, whose subject was yellow fever vaccine responses in identical twins.

Input material: CD4+ T cells sorted from blood. The sequence was obtained from a woman younger than 30 in good health.

The CDR3 is CSAPTGAYAYNEQFF. Here the CDR3 DNA reads TGCAGCGCCCCAACAGGGGCCTACGCCTACAATGAGCAGTTCTTC. The chain recombines TRBV29-1 with TRBJ2-1; the match to TRBD1 covers 7 bases. The CDR3 runs to 15 residues. Germline CDR1 SQVTM, CDR2 ANQGSEA. Trimming cost V 7 bases and J 2 bases; bases outside gene matches: 11.